This T cell receptor (beta chain) was found in a study of Graves' ophthalmopathy and Graves' hyperthyroidism. Study-level findings and limits: Sensitivity of about 90% and specificity of around 80% were achieved when a 13-signature model separated ophthalmopathy from stable hyperthyroidism.

This clonotype was observed at least ten times. Its target is not known. RNA transcripts served as template for amplifying TCR beta CDR3 sequences. Scientists carried out first-round RT-PCR using HTBI primers and then a second-round multiplex PCR. TCRdb independently ran MiXCR on the multiplex PCR reads; one entry per CDR3 protein. Among 660,000 or so distinct CDR3 sequences listed, about 38% were seen once. The germline V gene has CDR1 LGHNT and CDR2 FRNRAP. V lost 5 bases to trimming and J lost 2 bases, with 9 bases between them. The CDR3 runs 13 residues. The source of this sequence is an adult man with Graves' ophthalmopathy. The chain couples TRBV12-5 to TRBJ1-1; D gene unclear. Source material: peripheral blood. CDR3 nucleotide sequence: TGTGCTAGTGGTCCCACCAATAACACTGAAGCTTTCTTT. Translating gives CASGPTNNTEAFF.